These T cell receptor beta chains were read from a single sample in a study of shared clonotypes between healthy human individuals. Libraries were prepared by immunoSEQ multiplex PCR; TCRdb keeps only in-frame clonotypes and omits some of them. The sample yields 2 million to 2.5 million clones, around 90% seen once. The sample taken for sequencing was naive CD4+ T cells from PBMCs. The receptors were gathered from a man in his late teens or twenties in good health. Some clones in this sample may be carry-over from other donors' samples. CDR3s include the opening cysteine and the closing phenylalanine or tryptophan. Fields, in order: CDR3 length, D gene, V gene, J gene, clone size, CDR3 protein, CDR3 DNA. D genes are given only for firm matches. Part of the rows lack a size; the others show once, few, many or a class for expanded clones.

>13|TRBD1|TRBV6-5|TRBJ1-2|NA
CASWTGLGYGYTF
TGTGCCAGCTGGACAGGGCTTGGCTATGGCTACACCTTC
>14|NA|TRBV7-2|TRBJ2-7|NA
CASSLGRGAYEQYF
TGTGCCAGCAGCTTAGGTAGGGGTGCCTACGAGCAGTACTTC
>14|TRBD1|TRBV2|TRBJ2-7|NA
CASSDQGASYEQYF
TGTGCCAGCAGTGATCAGGGGGCGTCCTACGAGCAGTACTTC
>10|NA|TRBV30|TRBJ2-5|NA
CAWSVHEQYF
TGTGCCTGGAGTGTACATGAGCAGTACTTC
>13|TRBD2|TRBV19|TRBJ2-7|once
CASGLAGAPEQYF
TGTGCCAGCGGACTAGCGGGAGCCCCCGAGCAGTACTTC
>13|NA|TRBV6-4|TRBJ1-4|NA
CASRGATNEKLFF
TGTGCCAGCAGGGGGGCAACTAATGAAAAACTGTTTTTT
>17|TRBD1|TRBV27|TRBJ2-7|NA
CASSLGLGQGGSYEQYF
TGTGCCAGCAGTCTCGGACTGGGACAGGGGGGTTCTTACGAGCAGTACTTC
>14|NA|TRBV5-1|TRBJ1-3|once
CASSLVLGGNTIYF
TGCGCCAGCAGCTTGGTTCTCGGGGGAAACACCATATATTTT
>14|TRBD1|TRBV2|TRBJ1-3|NA
CASRGDRDGNTIYF
TGTGCCAGCAGGGGAGACAGGGATGGAAACACCATATATTTT
>17|NA|TRBV7-9|TRBJ1-1|NA
CASSLLAGGGHHTEAFF
TGTGCCAGCAGCTTATTAGCTGGGGGGGGCCACCACACTGAAGCTTTCTTT